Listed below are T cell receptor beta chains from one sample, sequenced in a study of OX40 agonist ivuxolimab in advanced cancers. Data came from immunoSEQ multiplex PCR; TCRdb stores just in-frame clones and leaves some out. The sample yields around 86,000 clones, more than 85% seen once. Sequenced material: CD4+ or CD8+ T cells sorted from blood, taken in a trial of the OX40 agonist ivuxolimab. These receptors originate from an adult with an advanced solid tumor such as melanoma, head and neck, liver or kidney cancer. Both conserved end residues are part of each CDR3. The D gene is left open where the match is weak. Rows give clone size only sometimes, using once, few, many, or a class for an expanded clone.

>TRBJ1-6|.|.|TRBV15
CATSRDRGGSPPLHF
TGTGCCACCAGCAGAGATCGCGGGGGAAGTCCACCCCTCCACTTT
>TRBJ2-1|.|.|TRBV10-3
CAISGSGSSYNEQFF
TGTGCCATCAGTGGCTCGGGGAGCTCCTACAATGAGCAGTTCTTC
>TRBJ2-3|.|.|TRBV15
CATSRDLGLSTDTQYF
TGTGCCACCAGCAGAGATCTAGGACTTTCCACAGATACGCAGTATTTT
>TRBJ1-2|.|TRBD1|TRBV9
CASSHTAGDSLNYGYTF
TGTGCCAGCAGTCATACCGCCGGGGACAGCCTTAACTATGGCTACACCTTC
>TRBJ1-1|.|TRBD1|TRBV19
CASSPGTGTGGAFF
TGTGCCAGTAGTCCCGGGACAGGTACCGGAGGAGCTTTCTTT
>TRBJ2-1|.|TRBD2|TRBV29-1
CSEMASGRSGQFF
TGCAGCGAAATGGCTAGCGGGAGATCCGGGCAGTTCTTC
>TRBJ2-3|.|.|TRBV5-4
CASSLVGGPSTDTQYF
TGTGCCAGCAGCTTGGTAGGGGGGCCTAGCACAGATACGCAGTATTTT
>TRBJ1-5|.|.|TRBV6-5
CASSYSRNSNQPQHF
TGTGCCAGCAGTTACTCCAGAAATAGCAATCAGCCCCAGCATTTT
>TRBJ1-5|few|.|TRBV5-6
CASSLGAGGNQPQHF
TGTGCCAGCAGCTTGGGTGCGGGAGGTAATCAGCCCCAGCATTTT
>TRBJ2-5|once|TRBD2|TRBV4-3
CASRGTSGGPGETQYF
TGCGCCAGCAGGGGGACTAGCGGGGGGCCCGGGGAGACCCAGTACTTC
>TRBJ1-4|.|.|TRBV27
CASSLYNSPNEKLFF
TGTGCCAGCAGTTTATATAACAGCCCAAATGAAAAACTGTTTTTT
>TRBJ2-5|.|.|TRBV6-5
CASSYSSGARETQYF
TGTGCCAGCAGTTACTCCAGCGGAGCGCGGGAGACCCAGTACTTC
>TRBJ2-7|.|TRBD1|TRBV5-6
CASRLRDRGPYEQYF
TGTGCCAGCAGACTGAGGGACAGGGGACCCTACGAGCAGTACTTC
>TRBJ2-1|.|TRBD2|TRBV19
CASSIGAGGYNEQFF
TGTGCCAGTAGTATAGGCGCGGGAGGGTACAATGAGCAGTTCTTC
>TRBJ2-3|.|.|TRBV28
CASSFPRVGTDTQYF
TGTGCCAGCAGTTTCCCCCGGGTGGGCACAGATACGCAGTATTTT
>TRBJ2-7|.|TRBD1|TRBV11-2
CASSARTGQQSYEQYF
TGTGCCAGCAGCGCCAGAACGGGACAGCAGTCCTACGAGCAGTACTTC
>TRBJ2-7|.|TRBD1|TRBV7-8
CASSLPHRDSGYYEQYF
TGTGCCAGCAGCTTACCCCACCGGGACAGTGGGTACTACGAGCAGTACTTC
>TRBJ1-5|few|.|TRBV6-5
CASSLGGSQPQHF
TGTGCCAGCAGTCTGGGGGGGAGTCAGCCCCAGCATTTT
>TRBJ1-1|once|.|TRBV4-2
CASSQGRPEAFF
TGTGCCAGCAGCCAAGGGCGCCCTGAGGCTTTCTTT
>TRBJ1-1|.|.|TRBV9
CASSGEGLANTEAFF
TGTGCCAGCAGCGGAGAGGGACTCGCGAACACTGAAGCTTTCTTT
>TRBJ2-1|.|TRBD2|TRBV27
CASSPWAGGYNEQFF
TGTGCCAGCAGCCCTTGGGCGGGAGGCTACAATGAGCAGTTCTTC
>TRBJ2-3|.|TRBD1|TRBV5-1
CASIGDSRTDTQYF
TGCGCCAGCATAGGGGACAGTCGCACAGATACGCAGTATTTT
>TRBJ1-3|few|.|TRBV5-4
CASSPDSISGNTIYF
TGTGCCAGCAGCCCGGACAGTATCTCTGGAAACACCATATATTTT